What follows is one T cell receptor beta chain and its context. Its matching antigen is unknown. This sample stems from a study of cytomegalovirus exposure and HLA in healthy donors. Study conclusions and caveats: Earlier analysis looked at TCR beta V segments, and most were productive about 87% or about 30% of the time.

The CDR3 spans 14 residues. Per the germline V gene, CDR1 is SGHRS and CDR2 is YFSETQ. Losses at the gene ends were 3 bases for V and 3 bases for J; bases not matched to a gene: 4. Primers included in the PCR were 60 Vbeta and 13 Jbeta primers. Here immunoSEQ multiplex PCR was the method, and the copy in TCRdb shows in-frame clones only, minus some. The table includes around 120,000 clones, over 60% detected once. The J gene is TRBJ2-3, the V gene TRBV5-1, with TRBD1 matching 7 bases. The material sequenced was PBMCs. This sequence originates from a man aged 25-40 years in good health and CMV-seronegative. The CDR3 nucleotides are TGCGCCAGCAGCTCTGGGACAGAGACAGATACGCAGTATTTT. Protein: CASSSGTETDTQYF.